In its sample, the clone carrying this T cell receptor beta chain was seen once. Its specificity is unknown. Both 60 Vbeta primers and 13 Jbeta primers went into the PCR. TCRdb keeps only in-frame clones here, not all; method: immunoSEQ multiplex PCR. The data show some 110,000 clones, with roughly 76% seen just once and approximately 13% held by the top ten. This sample is drawn from a study of cytomegalovirus exposure and HLA in healthy donors. Regarding the study as a whole: Investigators reported 150 to 200 TCR beta chains as tied to cytomegalovirus.

The V gene end was trimmed by 3 bases and the J gene end by 0 bases; junction bases not matched to a gene: 5. The V gene's germline CDR1 is MNHNS and CDR2 SASEGT. This CDR3 is 16 amino acids long. The sample comprised PBMCs. The receptor was isolated from an older woman in good health and CMV-seropositive. The chain carries TRBV6-1 and TRBJ2-7, with 10 bases lining up with TRBD2. CDR3 nucleotide sequence: TGTGCCAGCAGTGATCTAGCGGGGGCGCACTCCTACGAGCAGTACTTC. Amino acids: CASSDLAGAHSYEQYF.